The rows below give T cell receptor beta chains drawn from one sample of a study of identical twins. TCRdb processed the 5' RACE reads anew with MiXCR; each CDR3 protein has one entry. The sample comprises roughly 710,000 distinct CDR3 sequences, 6% to 6.5% of which are singletons, and around 1.9% rests with the top ten. Sequencing was done on a sample of naive T cells sorted from blood. The source of these receptors is a man aged 18 to 29 in good health. The CDR3 runs from the conserved cysteine through the conserved F or W. Each record gives: D gene, J gene, V gene, clone size, CDR3 protein, CDR3 DNA. A D gene is named only where the DNA matches it firmly. Clone sizes are given selectively: once, few, many, or a class where the clone is expanded.

-,TRBJ2-2,TRBV12-3/TRBV12-4,many,CASSPLRGKPNTGELFF,TGTGCCAGCAGTCCCCTGAGGGGGAAACCGAACACCGGGGAGCTGTTTTTT
-,TRBJ1-1,TRBV5-5,many,CASSLAPDTEAFF,TGTGCCAGCAGCTTAGCACCCGACACTGAAGCTTTCTTT
-,TRBJ2-6,TRBV27,-,CASSLTGTESSGANVLTF,TGTGCCAGCAGTCTCACCGGGACGGAGAGCTCTGGGGCCAACGTCCTGACTTTC
-,TRBJ2-5,TRBV7-9,-,CASSRPGQETQYF,TGTGCCAGCAGCAGACCAGGGCAAGAGACCCAGTACTTC
-,TRBJ2-1,TRBV29-1,-,CSVANEQFF,TGCAGCGTTGCGAATGAGCAGTTCTTC
TRBD1,TRBJ2-1,TRBV7-8,many,CASSSHTGDNEQFF,TGTGCCAGCAGCTCACATACAGGGGACAATGAGCAGTTCTTC
TRBD1,TRBJ1-1,TRBV10-2,many,CASSESGGRGPTEAFF,TGCGCCAGCAGTGAGTCGGGGGGCAGGGGGCCGACTGAAGCTTTCTTT
TRBD2,TRBJ2-1,TRBV12-3/TRBV12-4,many,CASTPGLAGRNEQFF,TGTGCCAGCACCCCCGGACTAGCGGGAAGGAATGAGCAGTTCTTC
-,TRBJ2-3,TRBV2,-,CARGKPSLSTDTQYF,TGTGCCAGGGGAAAGCCCTCTCTTTCCACAGATACGCAGTATTTT
-,TRBJ2-7,TRBV12-3/TRBV12-4,many,CASSTKQGSEQYF,TGTGCCAGCAGTACCAAACAGGGTAGCGAGCAGTACTTC
TRBD2,TRBJ2-5,TRBV5-1,-,CASSPSGASQETQYF,TGCGCCAGCAGCCCTAGCGGGGCCTCCCAAGAGACCCAGTACTTC
TRBD2,TRBJ2-1,TRBV10-3,many,CAISESAGGDEQFF,TGTGCCATCAGTGAGTCGGCTGGGGGGGATGAGCAGTTCTTC
TRBD1,TRBJ1-2,TRBV20-1,many,CSASPFEGAEGYTF,TGCAGTGCTAGTCCATTCGAGGGGGCTGAAGGCTACACCTTC
-,TRBJ1-3,TRBV4-1,few,CASSQGRQRTSGNTIYF,TGCGCCAGCAGCCAAGGGCGACAGAGAACCTCTGGAAACACCATATATTTT
TRBD1,TRBJ2-3,TRBV27,few,CASSLALGRGLRTDTQYF,TGTGCCAGCAGTTTAGCGTTGGGCAGGGGGCTTCGCACAGATACGCAGTATTTT
TRBD2,TRBJ2-1,TRBV20-1,few,CSATRTSGTFEQFF,TGCAGTGCTACCCGGACTAGCGGGACCTTTGAGCAGTTCTTC
-,TRBJ1-5,TRBV3-1,many,CASGGPGRQPQHF,TGTGCCAGCGGCGGACCTGGCCGTCAGCCCCAGCATTTT
-,TRBJ2-1,TRBV10-3,-,CAIGGSNYNEQFF,TGTGCCATCGGCGGCAGTAATTACAATGAGCAGTTCTTC
-,TRBJ2-2,TRBV6-1,-,CASSPWQAASGELFF,TGTGCCAGCAGCCCCTGGCAGGCGGCGAGTGGGGAGCTGTTTTTT
TRBD2,TRBJ2-1,TRBV5-1,-,CASIPEGLAGEQFF,TGCGCCAGCATCCCTGAGGGACTAGCGGGGGAGCAGTTCTTC
-,TRBJ2-2,TRBV11-2,-,CASSLEDPYYDGGELFF,TGTGCCAGCAGCTTAGAGGATCCTTACTATGACGGCGGGGAGCTGTTTTTT
TRBD1,TRBJ2-4,TRBV20-1,many,CSARSTGTGNIQYF,TGCAGTGCTAGATCGACCGGGACAGGGAACATTCAGTACTTC
-,TRBJ2-3,TRBV4-2,many,CASSLPDTYTDTQYF,TGTGCCAGCAGCCTCCCGGACACCTACACAGATACGCAGTATTTT
TRBD2,TRBJ2-3,TRBV12-3/TRBV12-4,-,CASRTRGLAGVEDTQYF,TGTGCCAGCAGGACTAGGGGACTAGCGGGAGTGGAAGATACGCAGTATTTT
-,TRBJ1-2,TRBV6-5,few,CASSYGGYYGYTF,TGTGCCAGCAGTTACGGGGGATACTATGGCTACACCTTC
TRBD2,TRBJ2-1,TRBV5-1,many,CASSLTSGHNEQFF,TGCGCCAGCAGCTTGACTAGCGGTCACAATGAGCAGTTCTTC
-,TRBJ2-7,TRBV6-1,many,CASTRGGNYEQYF,TGTGCCAGCACCAGAGGGGGGAATTACGAGCAGTACTTC
-,TRBJ2-3,TRBV11-3,-,CASSPRDTTSTDTQYF,TGTGCCAGCAGCCCCCGGGACACCACTAGCACAGATACGCAGTATTTT